This is a list of T cell receptor beta chains from one sample in a study of shared clonotypes between healthy human individuals. TCRdb's table, derived via immunoSEQ multiplex PCR, lists solely in-frame clones and lacks some. Of about 1.1 million clones in the sample, approximately 75% were seen once. Material for sequencing was memory CD4+ T cells from PBMCs. The receptors here all came from a young man in good health. Some clones in this sample may be carry-over from other donors' samples. Each CDR3 is given with its conserved first and last residue. The D gene is left open where the match is weak. Clone size is given for some rows only: seen once, a few or many times, or a class if the clone is expanded.

D	size	V	J	DNA	CDR3
TRBD2	once	TRBV5-1	TRBJ2-2	TGCGCCAGCAGCGGGGGACTAGCGAGCACCGGGGAGCTGTTTTTT	CASSGGLASTGELFF
TRBD2	few	TRBV11-3	TRBJ2-1	TGTGCCAGCAGCTTAGATTTCGGCGGGGGTTACAATGAGCAGTTCTTC	CASSLDFGGGYNEQFF
TRBD2	NA	TRBV28	TRBJ2-4	TGTGCCAGCAGTTTGGCGGGAGTGGGAAACATTCAGTACTTC	CASSLAGVGNIQYF
NA	NA	TRBV5-1	TRBJ2-3	TGCGCCAGCAGCTTGTGGGGGGCCGGAGATACGCAGTATTTT	CASSLWGAGDTQYF
NA	once	TRBV6-5	TRBJ2-1	TGTGCCAGCCGCACGACGTCGGGGGCCTCCAATGAGCAGTTCTTC	CASRTTSGASNEQFF
NA	NA	TRBV11-2	TRBJ2-2	TGTGCCAGCAGCTTAGGCAGCTTTTTGAACACCGGGGAGCTGTTTTTT	CASSLGSFLNTGELFF
NA	NA	TRBV6-1	TRBJ1-5	TGTGCCAGCAGTGGGCCGGCCTTACATCAGCCCCAGCATTTT	CASSGPALHQPQHF
NA	once	TRBV28	TRBJ2-5	TGTGCCAGCAGGTTAAGCAGCCATGGGGAGACCCAGTACTTC	CASRLSSHGETQYF
NA	NA	TRBV11-2	TRBJ2-2	TGTGCCAGCAGCTTAGATAGAAACACCGGGGAGCTGTTTTTT	CASSLDRNTGELFF
TRBD1	NA	TRBV19	TRBJ1-2	TGTGCCAGTAGTTTCCGGGACAGGGCTAACTATGGCTACACCTTC	CASSFRDRANYGYTF
TRBD1	NA	TRBV25-1	TRBJ2-7	TGTGCCACGTCGGGACAGCTCTACGAGCAGTACTTC	CATSGQLYEQYF
NA	NA	TRBV10-3	TRBJ2-3	TGTGCCATCAGTGAGGACAAAGATACGCAGTATTTT	CAISEDKDTQYF
NA	few	TRBV11-2	TRBJ2-5	TGTGCCAGCAGCTTAGATCGGGGTCCTAGGGAGACCCAGTACTTC	CASSLDRGPRETQYF
TRBD2	NA	TRBV4-1	TRBJ2-5	TGCGCCAGCAGCCAAGATTATGGGACTAGCGGTGTCGGGGCAAAAGAGACCCAGTACTTC	CASSQDYGTSGVGAKETQYF
TRBD1	NA	TRBV7-2	TRBJ1-1	TGTGCCAGCAGCCGAGACAGGGGGCCTGAAGCTTTCTTT	CASSRDRGPEAFF
NA	NA	TRBV28	TRBJ2-7	TGTGCCAGCAGCCGTGGGAGCTCCTACGAGCAGTACTTC	CASSRGSSYEQYF
TRBD1	NA	TRBV29-1	TRBJ1-2	TGCAGCGTTGGCCGCCAGGGGGCGTATGGCTACACCTTC	CSVGRQGAYGYTF
NA	NA	TRBV4-1	TRBJ1-6	TGCGCCAGCAGCCAAGAAGGGCAGGCAAGGTCACCCCTCCACTTT	CASSQEGQARSPLHF
TRBD1	NA	TRBV6-5	TRBJ1-4	TGTGCCAGCGCCCGACAGGGACCAATTAATGAAAAACTGTTTTTT	CASARQGPINEKLFF
NA	NA	TRBV19	TRBJ1-4	TGTGCCAGTAGTGGTGCAGGGAGACCAACTAATGAAAAACTGTTTTTT	CASSGAGRPTNEKLFF
TRBD1	few	TRBV7-2	TRBJ1-4	TGTGCCAGCAGCTTAGGGGGACAGACGGGGAAACTGTTTTTT	CASSLGGQTGKLFF
NA	NA	TRBV7-2	TRBJ1-3	TGTGCCAGCAGCTCTCACTTGGGCACCATATATTTT	CASSSHLGTIYF
TRBD1	NA	TRBV28	TRBJ2-2	TGTGCCAGCAGCCAGGACAGGGAGCGGCGGAAAGAGCTGTTTTTT	CASSQDRERRKELFF
NA	NA	TRBV18	TRBJ1-1	TGTGCCAGCTCACCGCCCCTGCGGGGCCGTGAAGCTTTCTTT	CASSPPLRGREAFF
NA	NA	TRBV5-1	TRBJ2-4	TGCGCCAGCAGCGACCCTGGAAACATTCAGTACTTC	CASSDPGNIQYF
NA	few	TRBV5-1	TRBJ2-7	NA	CASSFGSGDLWYEQYF
TRBD2	NA	TRBV6-1	TRBJ2-1	TGTGCCAGCAGTGGATTAGCGGGAGGGTCCTACAATGAGCAGTTCTTC	CASSGLAGGSYNEQFF
NA	few	TRBV6-5	TRBJ1-4	TGTGCCAGCAGTTACCGCGGGGACCTGGCTAATGAAAAACTGTTTTTT	CASSYRGDLANEKLFF
NA	NA	TRBV5-1	TRBJ2-3	TGCGCCAGCCAGATTACCCCCGTGGATACGCAGTATTTT	CASQITPVDTQYF
NA	few	TRBV5-4	TRBJ2-1	TGTGCCAGCAGCTTGCTAGGATATGAGCAGTTCTTC	CASSLLGYEQFF
TRBD2	few	TRBV5-1	TRBJ2-7	TGCGCCAGCAGCCCAGCTCGGACTAGCGGGAAATACGAGCAGTACTTC	CASSPARTSGKYEQYF
NA	NA	TRBV7-8	TRBJ2-7	TGTGCCAGCAGCTTAGACGCGTTCTCCTACGAGCAGTACTTC	CASSLDAFSYEQYF
NA	few	TRBV30	TRBJ1-4	TGTGCCTGGAGGGCAACGGGACGGATTTATAATGAAAAACTGTTTTTT	CAWRATGRIYNEKLFF
NA	once	TRBV9	TRBJ2-5	TGTGCCAGCAGCGTAGGAGCTTTGGAGACCCAGTACTTC	CASSVGALETQYF
TRBD2	NA	TRBV27	TRBJ2-3	TGTGCCAGCAGAGGTTTCCCACGCGGGGGGCTATGGAAGGATACGCAGTATTTT	CASRGFPRGGLWKDTQYF
TRBD2	once	TRBV14	TRBJ2-3	TGTGCCAGCAGCGCGCAAGGCGGGGGGGCAGATACGCAGTATTTT	CASSAQGGGADTQYF
TRBD2	NA	TRBV4-2	TRBJ2-7	TGTGCCAGCAGCCCCGGGAGGGCGGGAGGAACGGTCTACGAGCAGTACTTC	CASSPGRAGGTVYEQYF
NA	few	TRBV30	TRBJ1-1	TGTGCCTGGAGTAGGCAGGGCCAGAGAGAAGCTTTCTTT	CAWSRQGQREAFF
NA	few	TRBV11-3	TRBJ1-2	TGTGCCAGCAGCTTAAGGCCAGGGTCTTTGGGTGGCTACACCTTC	CASSLRPGSLGGYTF
NA	NA	TRBV28	TRBJ2-5	TGTGCCAGCAGTTTATCTGGGAGAAAAGAGACCCAGTACTTC	CASSLSGRKETQYF
NA	NA	TRBV5-1	TRBJ1-3	TGCGCCAGCAGCTTGGGGACAGCAGCTGGAAACACCATATATTTT	CASSLGTAAGNTIYF
NA	NA	TRBV6-1	TRBJ2-1	TGTGCCAGCAGTGAGGGTCGGGGAAGCTCCTACAATGAGCAGTTCTTC	CASSEGRGSSYNEQFF
NA	NA	TRBV6-6	TRBJ2-1	TGTGCCAGCAGTTACTCGAGGGGCAATGAGCAGTTCTTC	CASSYSRGNEQFF
NA	NA	TRBV7-3	TRBJ2-2	TGTGCCAGCAGCTCATCCTGGGTTACTGGGGAGCTGTTTTTT	CASSSSWVTGELFF
TRBD1	NA	TRBV7-8	TRBJ1-4	TGTGCCAGCAGCTCGGACAGGGTGGATGAAAAACTGTTTTTT	CASSSDRVDEKLFF
NA	NA	TRBV30	TRBJ1-1	TGTGCCCAGGGGCGCGGGGGGCGTAACACTGAAGCTTTCTTT	CAQGRGGRNTEAFF
NA	NA	TRBV28	TRBJ2-1	TGTGCCAGCATCATCAGGGGGGGGTCCTACAATGAGCAGTTCTTC	CASIIRGGSYNEQFF
TRBD1	once	TRBV7-9	TRBJ2-7	TGTGCCAGCAGCTTATCCAGGGGGACCTACGAGCAGTACTTC	CASSLSRGTYEQYF
TRBD2	NA	TRBV6-5	TRBJ2-7	TGTGCCAGCCGAATCCGGCGGGGGGGGTACGAGCAGTACTTC	CASRIRRGGYEQYF
TRBD2	few	TRBV6-6	TRBJ2-1	TGTGCCAGCAGTTACGGGCTAGCGGGAAACAATGAGCAGTTCTTC	CASSYGLAGNNEQFF
TRBD1	NA	TRBV6-1	TRBJ1-4	TGTGCCAGCAGACCTGGGGGACAGTATAATGAAAAACTGTTTTTT	CASRPGGQYNEKLFF
TRBD1	NA	TRBV7-2	TRBJ2-7	TGTGCCAGCAGCAACAGGGGCACCTACGAGCAGTACTTC	CASSNRGTYEQYF
NA	NA	TRBV7-2	TRBJ1-3	TGTGCCAGCACATCGGACGGAAACTCTGGAAACACCATATATTTT	CASTSDGNSGNTIYF
NA	NA	TRBV7-2	TRBJ2-2	TGTGCCAGCAGCCCGCCGGGCGGCGGGGAGCTGTTTTTT	CASSPPGGGELFF
TRBD1	many	TRBV7-9	TRBJ1-2	TGTGCCAGCAGCTTAGGGACAGGGGATAACTATGGCTACACCTTC	CASSLGTGDNYGYTF
NA	NA	TRBV28	TRBJ2-1	TGTGCCAGCGGTATGGATCTGGCCCTTAGGGTCTTC	CASGMDLALRVF
NA	NA	TRBV29-1	TRBJ1-1	TGCAGCGTTCTTACCTCCGGGGGGTTAGCTTTCTTT	CSVLTSGGLAFF
NA	NA	TRBV28	TRBJ1-1	TGTGCCAGCAGCCCGACATCTACGATGGGTGTCACTGAAGCTTTCTTT	CASSPTSTMGVTEAFF
NA	NA	TRBV5-1	TRBJ2-1	TGCGCCAGCAGCTTGGATACGATCTACAATGAGCAGTTCTTC	CASSLDTIYNEQFF
NA	NA	TRBV10-1	TRBJ1-2	TGCGCCAGTACAGGGTCGGATGGGTATGGCTACACCTTC	CASTGSDGYGYTF